Shown below are 24 T cell receptor beta chains from a single sample sequenced in a study of cytomegalovirus exposure and HLA in healthy donors. Sequencing used immunoSEQ multiplex PCR; TCRdb keeps in-frame clones, though not all of them. The table has 150,000 to 200,000 clones, about 90% seen once. The sequencing sample was made of PBMCs. The receptors derive from a young man in good health and CMV-seropositive.

This chain uses TRBV29-1 with TRBJ1-5, with TRBD1 identical over 9 bases. V gave up 4 bases and J gave up 5 bases; unmatched junction bases: 3. Germline V lookup: CDR1 SQVTM, CDR2 ANQGSEA. This CDR3 spans 13 amino acids. The CDR3 DNA follows: TGCAGCGTTGGACGGGACAGGGATCAGCCCCAGCATTTT. It encodes CSVGRDRDQPQHF.

In its sample, this clone was seen once. The chain uses TRBV27 and TRBJ1-2, with 7 bases identical to TRBD1. The trim removed 8 bases at V and 4 bases at J, leaving 10 bases unmatched. In germline, CDR1 is MNHEY, CDR2 SMNVEV (reference sequence). The CDR3 has 14 amino acids. This chain's CDR3 is CASGTRDSGYGYTF. The CDR3 nucleotides are TGTGCCAGCGGAACCCGGGACAGTGGCTATGGCTACACCTTC.

This clone occurred once. The rearrangement uses TRBV19 and TRBJ2-1; D is uncertain. The CDR3 covers 16 residues. V was cut by 0 bases and J by 4 bases, with 13 bases left in between. Germline-derived CDR1 and CDR2 are LNHDA and SQIVND (reference sequence). CDR3 protein: CASSIDFAIQYNEQFF. The CDR3, as DNA: TGTGCCAGTAGTATAGATTTCGCTATCCAATACAATGAGCAGTTCTTC.

This chain uses TRBV7-8 with TRBJ1-5, with 7 bases fitting TRBD1. The V gene end was trimmed by 3 bases and the J gene end by 4 bases; junction bases not matched to a gene: 3. Germline CDR1 reads SGHVS; CDR2 reads FQNEAQ. The CDR3 totals 14 residues. Written as DNA, the CDR3 is TGTGCCAGCAGCTTTAGACAGGGAAATCAGCCCCAGCATTTT. Translated, it gives CASSFRQGNQPQHF.

The chain recombines TRBV7-3 with TRBJ2-1, with 12 nucleotides matching TRBD2. V was pared by 3 bases and J by 3 bases, with 3 bases of the junction left unmatched. The V gene's germline CDR1 is SGHTA and CDR2 FQGTGA. CDR3 size: 16 residues. CDR3: CASSLGLAGLYNEQFF. For the CDR3, the DNA is TGTGCCAGCAGCTTGGGACTAGCGGGCCTCTACAATGAGCAGTTCTTC.

The chain uses TRBV25-1 and TRBJ2-7, with TRBD2 matching over 11 bases. After removal of 5 bases from V and 1 base from J, the junction contained 10 bases not matched to a gene. Germline V lookup: CDR1 MGHDK, CDR2 SYGVNS. This CDR3 contains 17 residues. The CDR3 DNA reads as TGTGCCAGCAGTAGTCCGATCCCTAGCGGGAGGTCCTACGAGCAGTACTTC. This encodes CASSSPIPSGRSYEQYF.

The chain couples TRBV6-6 to TRBJ1-5; maybe TRBD1 (5 bases). The ends were cut back, 2 bases at V and 4 bases at J, with 9 bases in the middle. Germline CDR1 reads MNHNY; CDR2 reads SVGAGI (reference sequence). There are 14 residues in the CDR3. Here the CDR3 DNA reads TGTGCCAGCAGTTACGTAGGGGAAAATCAGCCCCAGCATTTT. The encoded protein is CASSYVGENQPQHF.

The rearrangement uses TRBV28 and TRBJ1-2; no firm D call. V was shortened by 5 bases and J by 2 bases, with 12 bases between the two germline ends. Germline V CDR1 and CDR2: MDHEN, SYDVKM. CDR3 size: 14 residues. The CDR3 DNA is TGTGCCAGCAGTCCATTTTTCCGGAACTATGGCTACACCTTC. Translation gives CASSPFFRNYGYTF.

This sequence joins TRBV5-6 and TRBJ2-7; 8 nucleotides align to TRBD2. The CDR3 has 16 amino acids. Germline V gives CDR1 SGHDT, CDR2 YYEEEE. Trimming cost V 0 bases and J 5 bases; bases outside gene matches: 10. CDR3: CASSLANRGRNHEQYF. The CDR3 DNA reads TGTGCCAGCAGCTTGGCCAACCGCGGGAGGAACCACGAGCAGTACTTC. Based on the CDR3 plus reference TRBV5-6 and TRBJ2-7, the full variable domain is DAGVTQSPTHLIKTRGQQVTLRCSPKSGHDTVSWYQQALGQGPQFIFQYYEEEERQRGNFPDRFSGHQFPNYSSELNVNALLLGDSALYLCASSLANRGRNHEQYFGPGTRLTVT.

This clone was seen ten or more times. This rearrangement joins TRBV2 to TRBJ2-7, with 9 bases matching TRBD1. V lost 7 bases and J lost 7; bases outside the gene matches: 11. The CDR3 runs 14 residues. Germline V CDR1 and CDR2: SNHLY, FYNNEI. Written as DNA, the CDR3 is TGTGCCAGCATTTGGGGACAGGGCTTTTTGGAGCAGTACTTC. Amino acid sequence: CASIWGQGFLEQYF.

With respect to this clone: A read error may account for a junction end that differs from germline. The chain uses TRBV4-2 and TRBJ1-2; TRBD1 matches 8 bases. Germline V CDR1 and CDR2: LGHNA, YNFKEQ. The CDR3 has 16 residues. The chain's CDR3 is CANSQDPLQGGYGYTF. The CDR3 nucleotides read TGTGCCAACAGCCAAGACCCACTACAGGGGGGCTATGGCTACACCTTC.

V usage is TRBV4-1 and J usage is TRBJ2-7; 8 positions match TRBD1. V was pared by 1 base and J by 0 bases, with 5 bases of the junction left unmatched. The CDR3 sequence is 16 residues long. CDR1 is MGHRA, CDR2 YSYEKL, per germline. The CDR3 loop is CASSQGTGPISYEQYF. The CDR3 DNA follows: TGCGCCAGCAGCCAAGGGACAGGGCCCATCTCCTACGAGCAGTACTTC.

This chain connects TRBV2 to TRBJ2-5, with TRBD2 matching over 11 bases. This CDR3 comprises 19 residues. From germline, CDR1 is SNHLY and CDR2 FYNNEI. J gave up 2 bases and V 4 bases, and 15 bases lay outside the gene matches. The CDR3: CASSGQTSGSGFQQETQYF. CDR3 in DNA: TGTGCCAGCAGTGGTCAAACTAGCGGGAGTGGTTTCCAACAAGAGACCCAGTACTTC.

V and J are TRBV7-3 and TRBJ1-5, with D unclear. Germline lookup yields CDR1 SGHTA and CDR2 FQGTGA. V lost 5 bases, J lost 6 bases, and 11 bases lay in between. The CDR3 runs 13 residues. The CDR3 spells CASSPQEGQPQHF. In nucleotides, the CDR3 is TGTGCCAGCAGCCCTCAGGAGGGTCAGCCCCAGCATTTT.

The chain carries TRBV6-6 and TRBJ2-7, with 10 positions matching TRBD1. Germline V lookup: CDR1 MNHNY, CDR2 SVGAGI (reference sequence). Trimming removed 6 bases from V and 3 bases from J; junction bases left unmatched: 2. This CDR3 is 13 amino acids long. CDR3 sequence reads: CASRTGGFYEQYF. The CDR3 coding sequence is TGTGCCAGCAGGACAGGGGGCTTCTACGAGCAGTACTTC.

The chain links TRBV6-6 to TRBJ2-3, with D hard to call. The germline V gene encodes CDR1 MNHNY and CDR2 SVGAGI (reference sequence). The CDR3 sequence is 15 residues long. V was cut by 2 bases and J by 2 bases, with 11 bases left in between. CDR3 sequence reads: CASSYRNRATDTQYF. As DNA, the CDR3 is TGTGCCAGCAGTTACCGCAACAGAGCCACAGATACGCAGTATTTT.

The chain links TRBV15 to TRBJ2-1; 8 bases are a match to TRBD2. The J segment lost 10 bases and the V segment lost 0 bases, leaving 11 bases of the junction unmatched. The CDR3 totals 16 residues. Germline assignment: CDR1 LNHNV and CDR2 YYDKDF (reference sequence). CDR3 nucleotide sequence: TGTGCCACCAGCAGAGATCGGGCTAGCGGGCGAACCGAGCAGTTCTTC. It is translated as CATSRDRASGRTEQFF.

The rearrangement uses TRBV25-1 and TRBJ2-1, with D unclear. Trimming removed 5 bases from V and 2 bases from J, with 22 bases in between. The CDR3 totals 18 residues. Per germline, CDR1 MGHDK and CDR2 SYGVNS. Here the CDR3 reads CASSSSVPQLTAYNEQFF. The CDR3 region has the DNA TGTGCCAGCAGTTCCTCCGTCCCACAGCTCACCGCCTACAATGAGCAGTTCTTC.

This clone was picked up one time. The J gene is TRBJ2-7, the V gene TRBV5-1; D perhaps matches TRBD1 (5 bases). The CDR3 length is 14 residues. Deletions cut 6 bases from V and 0 bases from J, with 13 bases between. Germline CDR1 SGHRS, CDR2 YFSETQ. The CDR3 DNA reads TGCGCCAGCAAATTAGGGGTTTACTCCTACGAGCAGTACTTC. Protein sequence: CASKLGVYSYEQYF.

The chain joins TRBV5-4 to TRBJ2-5, with D possibly being TRBD2 (5 bases). Germline assignment: CDR1 SGHNT and CDR2 YYREEE (reference sequence). The CDR3 runs 14 residues. The germline V and J ends were trimmed by 1 base and 5 bases, with 12 bases remaining between them. The CDR3 loop reads CASSLLSSYETQYF. The CDR3 bases are TGTGCCAGCAGCTTGCTGTCTAGCTACGAGACCCAGTACTTC.

V usage is TRBV6-5 and J usage is TRBJ1-2, with 8 bases aligning to TRBD1. The trim removed 4 bases at V and 5 bases at J, leaving 9 bases unmatched. The CDR3 is 15 residues long. From germline, CDR1 is MNHEY and CDR2 SVGAGI. CDR3 DNA: TGTGCCAGCAGTTCATTGACAGGGGCAGGGTATGGCTACACCTTC. It specifies CASSSLTGAGYGYTF.

The chain combines TRBV11-3 with TRBJ2-7, with 7 bases identical to TRBD2. Per the germline V gene, CDR1 is SGHNT and CDR2 is YENEEA. The junction had 10 bases not matched to a gene; V was cut back by 4 bases and J by 1 base. The CDR3 sequence is 16 residues long. Here the CDR3 reads CASSSPGLEGSYEQYF. In DNA form, the CDR3 reads TGTGCCAGCAGCTCGCCCGGACTAGAAGGTTCCTACGAGCAGTACTTC.

The rearrangement joins TRBV20-1 to TRBJ1-1, with D possibly being TRBD1 (5 bases). V shed 6 bases and J shed 8 bases, with 13 bases lying between them. From germline, CDR1 is DFQATT and CDR2 SNEGSKA (reference sequence). The CDR3 is made up of 11 amino acids. The CDR3 sequence: CSAADSLEAFF. Written as DNA, the CDR3 is TGCAGTGCAGCCGACAGTTTAGAAGCTTTCTTT.

V gene TRBV5-8 combines with J gene TRBJ2-7; D is perhaps TRBD1 (5 bases). Germline loops: CDR1 SGHTS, CDR2 YDEGEE. V dropped 4 bases and J dropped 2 bases, with 16 bases sitting between them. CDR3 size: 15 residues. CDR3 sequence reads: CASSPGGLGAYEQYF. As DNA, the CDR3 is TGTGCCAGCAGCCCCGGCGGTTTAGGGGCCTACGAGCAGTACTTC.